This T cell receptor beta chain was sequenced during a study of T cell responses to AZD1222 COVID-19 vaccine (dated by TCRdb to the early 2020s). Study-wide context: Because spike-specific TCR depth and breadth did not differ between the two schedules, AZD1222 recipients who got a second dose at roughly 4 weeks were pooled with those who got a second dose at roughly 12 weeks. A total of under 250 trial participants underwent TCR sequencing, of whom roughly 210 had received two doses of AZD1222 and around 26 had received two doses of the MenACWY control vaccine. Trial participants were enrolled into age subgroups of 18-55, 56-69 and 70-plus years, which contained 148, 28 and 57 TCR-sequenced participants, respectively. Overall study outcomes, separate from this receptor: A significant rise in spike-specific TCR breadth and depth was observed after two AZD1222 doses relative to day 0 and relative to MenACWY recipients. Conclusions about previously exposed vaccinees are limited because only six or seven AZD1222 recipients were SARS-CoV-2 seropositive at baseline. The 56-69-year group was small, and its depth increase did not reach significance, likely because of low power. Because no samples from the day 14 peak response were available, repertoires could be characterized only after the peak T cell response. Nearly half of unique spike-specific TCRs reportedly recognized epitopes outside regions mutated in the B.1.351 and B.1.1.7 variants. The vaccine-associated CD4 TCRs covered the entire spike protein, and the dominant responses fell in regions 160-218 and 743-854. Participants were mostly white British, with more females than males. The authors suggested clonal diversity may have been underestimated.

The CDR3 regions of human TCRbeta chains were analyzed by immunosequencing. The original methods were these. TCRs in the repertoires were compared against a reference library of SARS-CoV-2-specific TCRs that had been generated with the MIRA antigen-specificity platform. Breadth was defined as the fraction of unique TCRs that were SARS-CoV-2-associated. Depth was defined as the fraction of total T cells that were SARS-CoV-2-associated. Using the MIRA data, each spike-specific TCR was assigned both to the spike region to which the TCR was reactive and to a CD4 or CD8 class. Log10-transformed breadth and depth values were compared by one-way ANOVA with Sidak's multiple comparisons tests. TCRdb carries this immuneACCESS record with in-frame sequences only. Its versions omit some clonotypes, under half of them owing to an unresolved V gene in the studies checked, with the rest unexplained. D and trimming were read from the DNA, whereas the V and J calls and clone size are those reported in that table. Recorded for this sample are approximately 150,000 clones; approximately 88% of them occurred a single time. Just under 3% of the sample rests with the top ten.

Counted from cysteine to phenylalanine, this CDR3 has 17 amino acids. The sequence is cut down to CDR3 DNA, 51 bases in frame from base 1. At the junction V is shortened by 4 bases and J by 3 bases, with 19 bases in between. CDR1 and CDR2 (LGHDT, YNNKEL) derive from the germline V gene (reference sequence). The meaning of the sample's time point label: baseline before first vaccination. Vaccinee samples were obtained from the UK trials COV001 and COV002, which included a single-blind randomized controlled phase 2/3 trial of AZD1222 (ChAdOx1 nCoV-19) in healthy adults. Trial participant PBMC samples were collected at day 0 and day 28 after the second dose for TCRbeta chain sequencing. Remarks on this clone: Its cognate antigen has yet to be identified. One base away there is no much larger clone; base qualities are not given.

The sequence came from an adult in good health. The sequences come from peripheral blood, collected on day 0 of AZD1222 vaccination. Recombination connected TRBV3-1 (or the pseudogene TRBV3-2) to TRBJ1-5; a confident D gene designation cannot be given. The nucleotide sequence reads TGTGCCAGCAGCCGCTTATTTTTGTTAAGGGACAATCAGCCCCAGCATTTT. This yields the protein CASSRLFLLRDNQPQHF.